This T cell receptor (beta chain) comes out of a study of T and B cells in COVID-19 patients. Study-wide results and caveats: In COVID-19 patients, T cell receptor beta variable and joining gene use was reportedly strongly skewed.

This clonotype was counted between two and nine times. Its antigen remains unidentified. TRB rearrangements were amplified by multiplex PCR with BIOMED2 TRB-A/B primers. TCRdb passed the multiplex PCR reads through MiXCR, listing each CDR3 protein once. The repertoire holds about 16,000 distinct CDR3 sequences, about 30% seen once, with 3.1% in the top ten. Each TRB amplification used about 220-500 ng of genomic DNA from blood. The clonotype was recovered from a human donor who had recovered from COVID-19. The sample taken for sequencing was blood.

CDR3 sequence reads: CASSNQQGEQYF. In nucleotides, the CDR3 is TGTGCCAGCAGCAACCAACAGGGCGAGCAGTACTTC. V usage is TRBV7-9 and J usage is TRBJ2-7; weak D call: TRBD1 (6 bases). Germline CDR1 and CDR2: SEHNR and FQNEAQ (reference sequence). V was pared by 5 bases and J by 6 bases, with 11 bases between. This CDR3 is built from 12 residues. The variable domain in full, with the rest retrieved from reference TRBV7-9 and TRBJ2-7, is DTGVSQNPRHKITKRGQNVTFRCDPISEHNRLYWYRQTLGQGPEFLTYFQNEAQLEKSRLLSDRFSAERPKGSFSTLEIQRTEQGDSAMYLCASSNQQGEQYFGPGTRLTVT.